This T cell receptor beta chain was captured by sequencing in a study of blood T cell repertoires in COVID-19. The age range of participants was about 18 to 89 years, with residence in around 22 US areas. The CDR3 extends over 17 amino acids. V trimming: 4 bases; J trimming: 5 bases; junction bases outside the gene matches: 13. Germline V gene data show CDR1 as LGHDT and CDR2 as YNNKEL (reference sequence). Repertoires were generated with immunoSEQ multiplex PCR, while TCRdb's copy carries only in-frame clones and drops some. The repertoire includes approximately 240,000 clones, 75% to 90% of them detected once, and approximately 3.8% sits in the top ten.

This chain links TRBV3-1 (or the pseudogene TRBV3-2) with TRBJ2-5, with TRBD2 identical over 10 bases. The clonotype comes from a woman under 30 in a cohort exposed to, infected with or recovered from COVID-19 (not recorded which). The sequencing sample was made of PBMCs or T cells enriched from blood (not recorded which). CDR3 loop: CASSPPTSGQIGETQYF. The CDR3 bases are TGTGCCAGCAGCCCCCCGACTAGCGGGCAGATTGGGGAGACCCAGTACTTC.